This TCR beta chain was captured by sequencing in a study of blood T cell repertoires in COVID-19. About the research overall: Collection of acute and convalescent COVID-19 samples took place in the United States, Italy and Spain. PBMCs, B-cell-depleted T cells, or T cells provided the cDNA or gDNA that made up the material.

In the original workflow: Estimation of nucleated cell counts relied on the amplification of reference gene primers. Measured with immunoSEQ multiplex PCR; TCRdb has only the in-frame clones, and not every one. V, J and clone size reflect that table, while D and trimming were determined from the DNA. Of about 68,000 clones in the sample, 75% to 90% are singletons; the top ten hold more than 8%. Germline V gene data show CDR1 as SGHTA and CDR2 as FQGNSA. The V and J ends lost 0 bases and 2 bases respectively, with 9 bases between them. The CDR3 loop spans 15 amino acids. The sample was peripheral blood. The sequence was obtained from a man aged 30-40 years with acute or convalescent COVID-19. This chain joins TRBV7-2 and TRBJ2-3; the D gene is possibly TRBD1 (6 bases). The CDR3 nucleotides are TGTGCCAGCAGCTTAGCGTCAGGGGTCACAGATACGCAGTATTTT. The encoded protein is CASSLASGVTDTQYF.